This paragraph reports one T cell receptor (beta chain). Its antigen remains undetermined. Base qualities were left out, and no much larger clone turns up one base away. These data come from a study of cytomegalovirus exposure and HLA in healthy donors (dated by TCRdb to about 2017). Notes on the research overall: An earlier analysis of about 530 of the donors reported over 250 Gb of sequence data and 117 million unique TCR beta sequences obtained from about 180 million T cells. An early release covering roughly 600 HLA-typed donors comprised 250 to 350 gigabases of sequencing data and 85 million to 100 million unique TCR sequences. Of the roughly 430 genotyped donors, approximately 80% fell in the genetic ancestry cluster associated with self-reported Caucasian donors. The aim of the study was to test whether cataloging public T cell receptors could identify signatures of past pathogen exposure. Using immunosequencing, the study profiled T cell repertoires from about 650 subjects and related those repertoires to cytomegalovirus serostatus. Along with the roughly 670-subject first cohort, a separate validation cohort of more than 90 different subjects was used. To predict cytomegalovirus infection status, the study combined high-throughput TCR immunosequencing, statistical association of individual TCRs with disease status, and machine learning. In a later analysis, previously published TCR beta repertoires from 666 donors were re-analyzed and high-resolution HLA genotyping was added so that TCR occurrence patterns could be studied. Rather than drawing on any new phenotypic data, the later analysis identified candidate immune exposures from TCR beta sequences and the way those sequences occurred across donors. An earlier analysis of approximately 500 of the donors applied high-throughput TCR beta sequencing to assess whether each TCR beta V gene segment acted as functional or pseudogenic. Donor age, sex, ethnicity and CMV serostatus were compiled together with the repertoire data. Genome-wide SNP genotypes for about 65% of the 666 donors were used in a later genetic analysis, which treated that subset as a discovery cohort. All discovery cohort repertoires had been generated using a single sequencing platform. Both class I and class II loci were covered by HLA typing, at four-digit resolution. Typing coverage differed by locus: A, B, C, DRB1 and DQB1 were typed in about 629-630 donors, DQA1 in about 550, DPA1 in roughly 590, and DPB1 in around 440. Roughly 5 DR-DQ haplotypes were handled as single units for association and clustering because linkage in the cohort was strong. Among about 370 genotyped donors of the cohort, an average of around 220,000 unique TCR beta nucleotide sequences was sequenced per donor, of which approximately 19% were non-productive. Study-wide conclusions, independent of this receptor: A later analysis found that TCR association rates varied across HLA loci, with DRB1 alleles showing the most associated TCRs and HLA-C alleles the fewest. CMV serostatus was the only immune exposure information available for the cohort. Linkage disequilibrium might explain the correlated functional status among segregating V segments, but an unknown experimental factor could not be excluded. The 87-base-pair reads could not distinguish some IMGT-functional V segments, including TRBV6-2 and TRBV6-3, so those segments were excluded. A later genetic analysis associated a missense DCLRE1C variant with V-gene and J-gene trimming of TCR beta chains, and an independent cohort replicated the association. The presence/absence analyses assumed that sequencing depth was roughly uniform across donors, and that assumption may not be true. HLA typing was unavailable for some donors at each locus, so association tests used only the typed subset. In this cohort, only TCR beta chains were sequenced, and detectable features were limited by the absence of alpha or paired-chain data. The study listed approximately 150 TCR beta chains as associated with cytomegalovirus. Because counts were too low, roughly 18 rarely observed V segments, including chromosome 9 orphons, were left out of the earlier analysis of approximately 580 of the donors. Cytomegalovirus status was reported to be diagnosed by the classifier with high specificity and sensitivity in both the original and validation cohorts. A further reported finding was that TCR beta sequences accurately predicted the HLA-A and HLA-B alleles for most subjects in the first cohort. A later analysis found that HLA-associated TCR beta chains were more clonally expanded and had lower generation probabilities than equally common non-associated chains. Assigning TCR associations to individual alleles was difficult when HLA alleles, especially DR and DQ, strongly co-occurred. A cluster of highly shared sequence variants was judged likely to be a technical artifact of the sequencing pipeline. Across donors, most TCR sequences were observed very rarely, whereas some public TCRs were present in many individuals. In a later analysis, most CMV-associated TCR beta chains were found to appear HLA-restricted, with HLA associations seemingly driven largely by CMV exposure. Several of the top co-occurrence clusters appeared to be linked to parvovirus B19, influenza, CMV and Epstein-Barr virus, according to a later analysis. Three of the identified cytomegalovirus-associated TCR beta chains were confirmed in vitro to be specific for cytomegalovirus antigens. According to the authors, the approach could potentially be generalized to other disease states and immunological phenotypes. In an earlier analysis of about 600 of the donors, most TCR beta V segments appeared in productive rearrangements about 87% or about 30% of the time, broadly matching IMGT annotations. According to a later genetic analysis, donors in an Asian-associated ancestry cluster had fewer N-insertions in productive TCRs than the roughly 700-donor mean. At a false discovery rate of 0.05, a later analysis linked about 17,000 TCR beta sequences to specific HLA alleles.

The germline V gene (reference sequence) yields MNHEY for CDR1 and SMNVEV for CDR2. Germline trimming amounts to 5 bases on V and 2 bases on J, with 8 as the count of junction bases outside the gene matches. Spanning cysteine to phenylalanine, the CDR3 consists of 15 amino acids. The kept DNA is CDR3 alone, 45 bases in frame from the first base. The cohort was made up of about 670 healthy bone marrow donors. At the time of sampling, all cohort members were nominally healthy, though unrecorded immune exposures were likely present. The donor was CMV seronegative and was included in the group of 352 seronegative cohort members. A peripheral blood sample was collected from each donor, and TCR beta sequencing was performed on peripheral blood mononuclear cells. The Qiagen DNeasy Blood Extraction Kit was used to extract genomic DNA from the blood cell samples. The library came from the immunoSEQ multiplex PCR assay. For the multiplex PCR, a mixture combining 60 forward primers for TCR Vbeta segments and 13 reverse primers for TCR Jbeta segments was used. The CDR3 region of rearranged TCR beta genes was amplified from genomic DNA by a multiplex PCR assay. Amplified TCR beta libraries were sequenced as 87-base-pair reads on the Illumina HiSeq System. For the original study's pipeline: A later analysis tallied 80 million to 95 million unique TCR beta chains across the 666 repertoires, and about 10 million of those chains were shared by two or more donors. Raw reads were error-corrected and collapsed into unique sequences with a nearest-neighbor algorithm that merged closely related sequences to remove PCR and sequencing errors. CDR3 sequences were aligned to IMGT reference sequences to assign V, D and J gene segments. Each retained sequence needed at least a six-nucleotide match to both a V gene segment and a J gene segment. Rearrangements were called productive when the CDR3 lacked stop codons and stayed in frame with V and J; all others were non-productive. CDR3 was defined by IMGT convention, running from the second conserved V-encoded cysteine to the conserved J-encoded phenylalanine. In an earlier analysis of around 570 of the donors, sequences lacking an unambiguous match to a single V gene segment were excluded. In an earlier analysis of a few hundred of the donors, a V segment was called functional when productive rearrangements were above 56.7%, and segregating when the standard deviation between donors exceeded 5%. A statistical classification framework was developed to diagnose cytomegalovirus status using the catalog of TCR beta chain sequences. A later analysis assigned V and J genes by comparing TCR nucleotide sequences with IMGT/GENE-DB human TR gene sequences. A later analysis assigned CDR3 sequences and most-parsimonious VDJ recombination scenarios with the TCRdist pipeline. A later analysis defined each TCR beta chain by its CDR3 amino acid sequence plus V-gene family, and excluded reads lacking a unique V-gene family. To address suspected cross-contamination and a sequencing artifact, a later analysis removed 450 to 700 highly shared, low-generation-probability nucleotide sequences. For each public chain, a later analysis derived a clonal expansion index from normalized ranks of inferred template counts within each repertoire. In a later analysis, generation probabilities were computed using a VDJ recombination model fitted to out-of-frame rearrangements, and the results were checked against IGoR. In a later analysis, hypergeometric tests were used to score TCR-TCR, TCR-HLA and TCR-CMV co-occurrence, with a repertoire-size bias correction applied to TCR pairs. False discovery rates were estimated in a later analysis by permuting HLA or CMV assignments 20 times. In a later analysis, co-occurring TCRs were grouped using DBSCAN, with TCRdist sequence similarity added in when clustering inside HLA-allele-positive subsets. For co-occurrence clustering, repertoires with fewer than 30,000 or more than 120,000 public chains were excluded, along with about five repertoires with anomalous nucleotide sharing. Drawn from immuneACCESS, this table holds only the in-frame rearrangements with V and J called that TCRdb kept. Clones are partly lost; checked studies trace under half to an unresolved V gene and leave the rest unexplained. V and J calls and clone size are as listed in that table; D and trimming were resolved from the DNA. The sample profile shows 170,000 or so clones; 75% to 90% of them were found once. Of the sample, more than 1.5% falls within the top ten clones.

The sequence derives from a man aged 50 or older in good health and CMV-seronegative. The V gene is TRBV27 and the J gene is TRBJ2-7; 8 of the junction bases match TRBD1. The material sequenced was PBMCs. The CDR3: CASSPLGTGTYEQYF. The sequence in DNA is TGTGCCAGCAGTCCCTTGGGGACAGGCACCTACGAGCAGTACTTC.